These T cell receptor beta chains were read from a single sample in a study of a mutant IDH1 vaccine in newly diagnosed glioma. Profiling relied on immunoSEQ multiplex PCR, and the TCRdb table lists in-frame clones only, not all of them. The sample gives about 60,000 clones, roughly 90% of which show up once; over 1.5% is in the top ten. No antigen is known for these receptors. Sequencing was performed on PBMCs, taken from a glioma patient whose treatment included an IDH1 peptide vaccine. These receptors were collected from a man between 40 and 49 years old with glioma. Each CDR3 is given with its conserved first and last residue. A D gene is named only where the DNA matches it firmly. Where a row states a size, it is once, few, many or the class of an expanded clone; other rows omit it.

len	v_gene	abundance	d_gene	j_gene	CDR3nt	CDR3aa
15	TRBV2	NA	NA	TRBJ2-1	TGTGCCAGCAGCAGACTGACTCCGACCTACAATGAGCAGTTCTTC	CASSRLTPTYNEQFF
13	TRBV2	NA	NA	TRBJ1-4	TGTGCCAGCAGCGCCAGGTCTCGGGAAAAACTGTTTTTT	CASSARSREKLFF
16	TRBV5-8	NA	NA	TRBJ2-1	TGTGCCAGCAGCTTGTGGACGGGAGCCGAGATGAATGAGCAGTTCTTC	CASSLWTGAEMNEQFF
15	TRBV28	NA	NA	TRBJ2-7	TGTGCCAGCACCCTTTCCGGGACGGTCTCCTACGAGCAGTACTTC	CASTLSGTVSYEQYF
16	TRBV27	NA	NA	TRBJ2-7	TGTGCCAGCAGGAAAGACTCTGACAGGTTTTTTTACGAGCAGTACTTC	CASRKDSDRFFYEQYF
14	TRBV19	NA	NA	TRBJ2-7	TGTGCCAGTAGCCTGGGACCGACCCCTTACGAGCAGTACTTC	CASSLGPTPYEQYF
11	TRBV11-2	NA	NA	TRBJ2-3	TGTGCCAGCAGCCCCGTCGATACGCAGTATTTT	CASSPVDTQYF
15	TRBV5-1	NA	NA	TRBJ2-3	TGCGCCAGCAGCTCACAACCAGAAAACACAGATACGCAGTATTTT	CASSSQPENTDTQYF
16	TRBV18	NA	NA	TRBJ2-1	TGTGCCAGCTCACCTCGGGACCCCCTTCCAAACAATGAGCAGTTCTTC	CASSPRDPLPNNEQFF
14	TRBV6-5	NA	NA	TRBJ2-7	TGTGCCAGCAGTTACTCCAGGGGTACCTACGAGCAGTACTTC	CASSYSRGTYEQYF
16	TRBV11-2	NA	TRBD1	TRBJ1-1	TGTGCCAGCAGCTTGCAGATGGGGACAGTGAGAACTGAAGCTTTCTTT	CASSLQMGTVRTEAFF
12	TRBV7-2	once	NA	TRBJ2-3	TGTGCCAGCAGCTCGTCCACAGATACGCAGTATTTT	CASSSSTDTQYF
14	TRBV5-4	NA	NA	TRBJ2-6	TGTGCCAGCAGACTCCTTGTAGGGGCCAACGTCCTGACTTTC	CASRLLVGANVLTF
14	TRBV7-9	NA	TRBD1	TRBJ2-3	TGTGCCAGCAGCTCAGGACAGGGGGGGGATACGCAGTATTTT	CASSSGQGGDTQYF
15	TRBV9	NA	NA	TRBJ2-6	TGTGCCAGCAGCCCTATATCCTCTGGGGCCAACGTCCTGACTTTC	CASSPISSGANVLTF
14	TRBV28	NA	NA	TRBJ1-2	TGTGCCAGCAGTTCGGGCGGACAAGAGGGCGGCTACACCTTC	CASSSGGQEGGYTF
13	TRBV19	once	NA	TRBJ2-5	TGTGCCAGTAGTGTCGGGACAACAGAGACCCAGTACTTC	CASSVGTTETQYF
16	TRBV2	NA	NA	TRBJ2-7	TGTGCCAGCAGTGAAACCCACACAGGGAAGGGCTACGAGCAGTACTTC	CASSETHTGKGYEQYF
12	TRBV15	NA	NA	TRBJ2-2	TGTGCCACCAGCGTAGGCACCGGGGAGCTGTTTTTT	CATSVGTGELFF
11	TRBV29-1	NA	NA	TRBJ1-1	TGCAGCGTTGTTGATGGCCGGGAAGCTTTCTTT	CSVVDGREAFF
14	TRBV7-2	NA	NA	TRBJ1-5	TGTGCCAGCAGCTTAGGTTTCGGCAATCAGCCCCAGCATTTT	CASSLGFGNQPQHF
14	TRBV27	NA	NA	TRBJ2-1	TGTGCCAGCAGTCGGTCAAATCTTGGCAATGAGCAGTTCTTC	CASSRSNLGNEQFF
12	TRBV29-1	NA	TRBD1	TRBJ2-7	TGCAGCGTTGGGGGACAGGGCTACGAGCAGTACTTC	CSVGGQGYEQYF
14	TRBV9	NA	TRBD1	TRBJ2-5	TGTGCCAGCAGCGTAGGACAGGGACGGGAGACCCAGTACTTC	CASSVGQGRETQYF
15	TRBV7-9	NA	NA	TRBJ2-7	TGTGCCAGCAGCTTAGCTGGACGGGAGATAGACGAGCAGTACTTC	CASSLAGREIDEQYF
13	TRBV5-4	NA	NA	TRBJ1-3	TGTGCCAGCAGCTTGACAGCGGGAAACACCATATATTTT	CASSLTAGNTIYF
11	TRBV20-1	few	NA	TRBJ2-7	TGCAGTCCTACCGCGGATCTTCAGCAGTACTTC	CSPTADLQQYF
14	TRBV6-5	NA	NA	TRBJ1-1	TGTGCCAGCAGTTACAAAGGGTGGGTCCCTGAAGCTTTCTTT	CASSYKGWVPEAFF
13	TRBV7-2	NA	TRBD1	TRBJ1-1	TGTGCCAGCAGCCTTGACAGGGTCTCTGAAGCTTTCTTT	CASSLDRVSEAFF
9	TRBV5-1	NA	NA	TRBJ2-7	TGCGCCAGCCCCTACGAGCAGTACTTC	CASPYEQYF
16	TRBV19	NA	TRBD2	TRBJ2-5	TGTGCCAGTAGTAACGGACTAGCGGGAGGGACAGAGACCCAGTACTTC	CASSNGLAGGTETQYF
12	TRBV6-5	NA	NA	TRBJ2-1	TGTGCCAGCAGTAAGACAGGCAATGAGCAGTTCTTC	CASSKTGNEQFF
14	TRBV6-1	NA	TRBD2	TRBJ2-7	TGTGCCAGCAAGGTAATGGCGGGAGCCCACGAGCAGTACTTC	CASKVMAGAHEQYF
14	TRBV2	NA	TRBD2	TRBJ2-7	TGTGCCAGCACCAGCGGGAGTGCACCCTACGAGCAGTACTTC	CASTSGSAPYEQYF
17	TRBV5-1	once	NA	TRBJ1-6	TGCGCCAGCAGCCAAATCTCTCACCTTGCCCTGGGTTCACCCCTCCACTTT	CASSQISHLALGSPLHF
15	TRBV4-1	NA	TRBD1	TRBJ2-7	TGCGCCAGCAGCCAGGCCGACAGGGTGGTATACGAGCAGTACTTC	CASSQADRVVYEQYF
15	TRBV7-9	NA	NA	TRBJ2-5	TGTGCCAGCAGCTCCGGCCTCGGGTACCAAGAGACCCAGTACTTC	CASSSGLGYQETQYF
15	TRBV18	medium-sized	NA	TRBJ2-5	TGTGCCAGCTCACGGCTGCGCAGGGACCAAGAGACCCAGTACTTC	CASSRLRRDQETQYF
15	TRBV11-1	NA	NA	TRBJ2-3	TGTGCCAGCAGCCCTGCGGACGGTCCCACAGATACGCAGTATTTT	CASSPADGPTDTQYF
11	TRBV20-1	once	NA	TRBJ1-4	TGCAGTGCCTTAACAGGGGAAAAACTGTTTTTT	CSALTGEKLFF